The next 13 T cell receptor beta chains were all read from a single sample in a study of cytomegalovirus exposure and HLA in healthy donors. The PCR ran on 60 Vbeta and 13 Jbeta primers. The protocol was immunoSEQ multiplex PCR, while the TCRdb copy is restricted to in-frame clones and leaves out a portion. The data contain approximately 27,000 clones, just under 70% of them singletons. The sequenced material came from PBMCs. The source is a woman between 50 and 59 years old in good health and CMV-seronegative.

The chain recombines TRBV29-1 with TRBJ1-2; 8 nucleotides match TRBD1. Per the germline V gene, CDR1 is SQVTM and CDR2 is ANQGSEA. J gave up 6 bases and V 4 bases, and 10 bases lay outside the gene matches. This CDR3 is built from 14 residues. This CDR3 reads CSVATDREQDGYTF. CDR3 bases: TGCAGCGTTGCGACGGACAGGGAGCAGGATGGCTACACCTTC.

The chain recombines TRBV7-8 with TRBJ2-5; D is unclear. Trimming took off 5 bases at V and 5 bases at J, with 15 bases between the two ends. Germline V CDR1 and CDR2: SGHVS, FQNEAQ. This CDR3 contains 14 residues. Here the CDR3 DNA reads TGTGCCAGCAGCGAAGTAGGCGGAGTTGAGACCCAGTACTTC. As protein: CASSEVGGVETQYF.

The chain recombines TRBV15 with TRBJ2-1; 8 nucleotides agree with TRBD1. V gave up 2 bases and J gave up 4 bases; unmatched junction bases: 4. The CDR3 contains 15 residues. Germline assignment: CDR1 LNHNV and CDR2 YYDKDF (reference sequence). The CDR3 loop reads CATSRRTGRYNEQFF. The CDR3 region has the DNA TGTGCCACCAGCAGACGGACAGGGAGATACAATGAGCAGTTCTTC. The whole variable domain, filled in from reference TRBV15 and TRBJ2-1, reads DAMVIQNPRYQVTQFGKPVTLSCSQTLNHNVMYWYQQKSSQAPKLLFHYYDKDFNNEADTPDNFQSRRPNTSFCFLDIRSPGLGDTAMYLCATSRRTGRYNEQFFGPGTRLTVL.

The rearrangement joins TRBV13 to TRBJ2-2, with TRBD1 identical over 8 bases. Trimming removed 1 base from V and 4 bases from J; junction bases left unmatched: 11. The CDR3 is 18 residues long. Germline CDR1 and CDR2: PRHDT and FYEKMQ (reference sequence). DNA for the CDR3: TGTGCCAGCAGCTTAGAAGTAGGTGGACAGGGAGGCACCGGGGAGCTGTTTTTT. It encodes CASSLEVGGQGGTGELFF.

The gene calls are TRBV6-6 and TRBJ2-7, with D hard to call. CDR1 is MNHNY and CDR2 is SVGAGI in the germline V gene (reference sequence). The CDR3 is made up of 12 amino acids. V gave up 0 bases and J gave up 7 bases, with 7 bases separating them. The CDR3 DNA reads TGTGCCAGCAGTTACTCTGGAGATGAGCAGTACTTC. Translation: CASSYSGDEQYF.

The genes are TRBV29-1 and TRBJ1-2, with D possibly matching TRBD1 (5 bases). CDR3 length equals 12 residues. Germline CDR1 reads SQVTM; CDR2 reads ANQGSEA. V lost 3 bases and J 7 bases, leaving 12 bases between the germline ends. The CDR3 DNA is TGCAGCGTTGAGGAAGGGGTGGTTGGCTACACCTTC. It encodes CSVEEGVVGYTF.

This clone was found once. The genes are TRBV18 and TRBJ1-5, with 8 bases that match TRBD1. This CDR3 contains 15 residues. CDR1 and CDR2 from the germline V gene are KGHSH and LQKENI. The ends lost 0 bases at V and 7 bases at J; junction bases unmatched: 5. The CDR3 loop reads CASSPPGQDRQPQHF. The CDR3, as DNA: TGTGCCAGCTCACCACCGGGACAGGATAGACAGCCCCAGCATTTT.

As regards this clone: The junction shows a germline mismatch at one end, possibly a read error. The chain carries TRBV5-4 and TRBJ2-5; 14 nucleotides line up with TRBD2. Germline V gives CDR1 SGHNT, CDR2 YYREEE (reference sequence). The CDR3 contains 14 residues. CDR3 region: CASSVTSGGAAVHF. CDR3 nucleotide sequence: TGTGCCAGCAGCGTGACTAGCGGGGGGGCCGCGGTTCACTTC.

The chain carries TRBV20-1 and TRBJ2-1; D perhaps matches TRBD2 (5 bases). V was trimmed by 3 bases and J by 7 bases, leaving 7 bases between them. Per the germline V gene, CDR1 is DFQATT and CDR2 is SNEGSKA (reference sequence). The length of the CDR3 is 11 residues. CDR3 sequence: CSASGKNEQFF. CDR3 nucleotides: TGCAGTGCTAGCGGGAAGAATGAGCAGTTCTTC.

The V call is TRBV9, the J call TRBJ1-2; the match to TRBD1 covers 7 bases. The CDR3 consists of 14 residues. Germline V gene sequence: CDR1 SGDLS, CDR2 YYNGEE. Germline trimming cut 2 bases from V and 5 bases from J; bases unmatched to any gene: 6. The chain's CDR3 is CASSVGTDLYGYTF. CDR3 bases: TGTGCCAGCAGCGTGGGGACAGATTTGTATGGCTACACCTTC.

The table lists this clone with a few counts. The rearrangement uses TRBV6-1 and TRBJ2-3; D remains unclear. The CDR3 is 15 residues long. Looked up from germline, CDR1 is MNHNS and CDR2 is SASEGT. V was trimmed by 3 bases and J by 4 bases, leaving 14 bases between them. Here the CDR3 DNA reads TGTGCCAGCAGTGAGACATTTCCCCAGGCAGATACGCAGTATTTT. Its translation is CASSETFPQADTQYF.

CDR3: CASSPGQNIYGYTF. The CDR3 nucleotides read TGTGCCAGCAGCCCGGGACAGAACATCTATGGCTACACCTTC. The rearrangement links TRBV14 to TRBJ1-2; 7 bases line up with TRBD1. There are 14 residues in the CDR3. The germline V gene has CDR1 SGHDN and CDR2 FVKESK. The J segment lost 4 bases and the V segment lost 4 bases, leaving 6 bases of the junction unmatched.

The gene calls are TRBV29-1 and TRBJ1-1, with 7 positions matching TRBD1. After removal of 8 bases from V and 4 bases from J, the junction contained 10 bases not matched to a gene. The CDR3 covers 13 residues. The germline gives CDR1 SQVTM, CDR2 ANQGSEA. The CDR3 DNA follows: TGCAGCTCAACAGGGGTGAGCGTCACTGAAGCTTTCTTT. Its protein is CSSTGVSVTEAFF. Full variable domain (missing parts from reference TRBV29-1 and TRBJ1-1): SAVISQKPSRDICQRGTSLTIQCQVDSQVTMMFWYRQQPGQSLTLIATANQGSEATYESGFVIDKFPISRPNLTFSTLTVSNMSPEDSSIYLCSSTGVSVTEAFFGQGTRLTVV.